A selection of T cell receptor beta chains follows, all from one sample in a study of T-cell memory formation after mild COVID-19. TCRdb re-derived calls from the 5' RACE reads in MiXCR, one entry per CDR3 protein. The data contain about 540,000 distinct CDR3 sequences, 20% of them seen just once; the ten biggest clones take up approximately 12%. Sequences were obtained from PBMCs or a T cell subset sorted from them (not recorded which). The receptor source for this set is an adult woman who had mild COVID-19 (a few samples of this study predate the infection). Cell type and time point are not known. The CDR3 runs from the conserved cysteine through the conserved F or W. The D gene is left open where the match is weak. Clone size is not always given. Where it is, it says once, few, many or a class for expanded clones.

j_gene,abundance,d_gene,v_gene,CDR3aa,CDR3nt
TRBJ2-2,NA,TRBD2,TRBV6-2/TRBV6-3,CASSYLWASGRKNTGELFF,TGTGCCAGCAGTTACCTATGGGCTAGCGGGAGAAAGAACACCGGGGAGCTGTTTTTT
TRBJ2-3,few,NA,TRBV12-3/TRBV12-4,CASSSLYTQYF,TGTGCCAGCAGTTCGCTATATACGCAGTATTTT
TRBJ2-2,many,NA,TRBV5-1,CASSWTDPNTGELFF,TGCGCCAGCAGCTGGACAGATCCGAACACCGGGGAGCTGTTTTTT
TRBJ2-7,few,NA,TRBV9,CASPQGPYF,TGTGCCAGCCCCCAGGGGCCGTACTTC
TRBJ2-7,few,TRBD2,TRBV19,CASSPRTSGRGEQYF,TGTGCCAGTAGTCCACGGACTAGCGGGAGAGGGGAGCAGTACTTC
TRBJ2-1,NA,TRBD2,TRBV15,CGTIPGGRWNEQFF,TGTGGCACCATTCCGGGGGGGCGGTGGAATGAGCAGTTCTTC
TRBJ2-3,NA,NA,TRBV7-8,CASVRTSTDTQYF,TGTGCCAGCGTGCGGACTAGCACAGATACGCAGTATTTT
TRBJ2-1,NA,TRBD2,TRBV30,CAWSRGGGEQFF,TGTGCCTGGAGCCGTGGGGGGGGTGAGCAGTTCTTC
TRBJ2-5,NA,NA,TRBV5-4,CALGSGQQETQYF,TGTGCCTTGGGTTCCGGGCAGCAAGAGACCCAGTACTTC
TRBJ2-1,NA,NA,TRBV12-3/TRBV12-4,CASSPYRTNEQFF,TGTGCCAGCAGTCCCTACCGGACAAATGAGCAGTTCTTC
TRBJ1-5,once,TRBD1,TRBV6-5,CASSGQGDQPQHF,TGTGCCAGCAGTGGACAGGGGGATCAGCCCCAGCATTTT
TRBJ1-2,few,NA,TRBV12-3/TRBV12-4,CASVDPRGGYTF,TGTGCCAGCGTGGACCCCCGGGGGGGCTACACCTTC
TRBJ1-2,NA,TRBD1,TRBV4-1,CASSFRQGTFYGYTF,TGCGCCAGCAGCTTCCGACAGGGCACCTTCTATGGCTACACCTTC
TRBJ2-1,NA,TRBD2,TRBV6-6,CASSLAGVANEQFF,TGTGCCAGCAGCTTAGCGGGGGTGGCCAATGAGCAGTTCTTC
TRBJ2-1,few,NA,TRBV6-1,CASSEAESNEQFF,TGTGCCAGCAGTGAAGCGGAGAGTAATGAGCAGTTCTTC
TRBJ2-1,few,TRBD1,TRBV7-8,CASSPDRVKGNEQFF,TGTGCCAGCAGCCCAGACAGGGTGAAAGGCAATGAGCAGTTCTTC
TRBJ1-1,NA,TRBD1,TRBV12-3/TRBV12-4,CASSPRQGSAEAFF,TGTGCCAGCAGTCCCCGACAGGGTAGCGCTGAAGCTTTCTTT
TRBJ2-3,many,TRBD1,TRBV5-1,CASSNRDRRTDTQYF,TGCGCCAGCAGCAACCGGGACAGGCGCACAGATACGCAGTATTTT
TRBJ2-5,few,NA,TRBV5-1,CASSLAGLIQETQYF,TGCGCCAGCAGCTTGGCCGGACTGATCCAAGAGACCCAGTACTTC
TRBJ2-7,few,NA,TRBV2,CASSEGEQYF,TGTGCCAGCAGTGAGGGGGAGCAGTACTTC
TRBJ2-6,once,NA,TRBV7-3,CASSLTSHPANVLTF,TGTGCCAGCAGCTTAACTAGCCACCCGGCCAACGTCCTGACTTTC
TRBJ2-1,NA,NA,TRBV9,CASSPRVGRGSNEQFF,TGTGCCAGCAGCCCCCGAGTGGGGCGAGGGTCGAATGAGCAGTTCTTC
TRBJ2-1,NA,TRBD1,TRBV11-2,CASSLGPGGYDEQFF,TGTGCCAGCAGCTTAGGGCCAGGGGGCTATGATGAGCAGTTCTTC
TRBJ2-7,NA,NA,TRBV7-9,CASSSGPEQYF,TGTGCCAGCAGCTCCGGCCCCGAGCAGTACTTC
TRBJ1-2,NA,TRBD1,TRBV19,CASADRVGGGYTF,TGTGCCAGTGCAGACAGGGTAGGCGGTGGCTACACCTTC
TRBJ1-1,NA,NA,TRBV11-3,CASESPGDGEAFF,TGTGCCAGCGAGTCGCCGGGGGACGGTGAAGCTTTCTTT
TRBJ1-2,NA,TRBD1,TRBV7-9,CASSPRTGARYGYTF,TGTGCCAGCAGCCCCAGGACAGGGGCCCGCTATGGCTACACCTTC
TRBJ2-3,NA,NA,TRBV5-6,CASSASLGGTDTQYF,TGTGCCAGCAGCGCCTCATTGGGGGGCACAGATACGCAGTATTTT
TRBJ1-5,few,NA,TRBV24-1,CATSEGGFDQPQHF,TGTGCCACCAGTGAAGGGGGTTTTGATCAGCCCCAGCATTTT
TRBJ1-1,NA,NA,TRBV27,CASSLEGYGGVEAFF,TGTGCCAGCAGTTTAGAGGGATACGGCGGGGTAGAAGCTTTCTTT
TRBJ2-3,NA,TRBD2,TRBV6-5,CASSRGGGGAVDTQYF,TGTGCCAGCAGCCGCGGTGGCGGGGGGGCCGTGGATACGCAGTATTTT
TRBJ2-1,few,TRBD2,TRBV7-3,CASSLTQGLAHEQFF,TGTGCCAGCAGCTTAACCCAGGGACTAGCCCATGAGCAGTTCTTC
TRBJ2-3,NA,TRBD1,TRBV7-8,CASSLRDRAYTDTQYF,TGTGCCAGCAGCTTACGGGACAGGGCCTACACAGATACGCAGTATTTT
TRBJ2-4,NA,NA,TRBV7-8,CASSFGTVLAKNIQYF,TGTGCCAGCAGCTTCGGGACGGTTCTAGCCAAAAACATTCAGTACTTC
TRBJ2-2,few,NA,TRBV7-6,CASSLDWPTGELFF,TGTGCCAGCAGCTTAGACTGGCCAACCGGGGAGCTGTTTTTT
TRBJ1-1,few,NA,TRBV7-9,CASSLAPGDSNTEAFF,TGTGCCAGCAGCTTAGCTCCAGGGGACTCGAACACTGAAGCTTTCTTT
TRBJ2-3,few,NA,TRBV5-1,CASSLDGRQSTDTQYF,TGCGCCAGCAGCCTGGATGGCCGCCAAAGCACAGATACGCAGTATTTT
TRBJ2-3,NA,TRBD1,TRBV6-5,CASSRDRAADTQYF,TGTGCCAGCAGTCGGGACAGGGCAGCAGATACGCAGTATTTT
TRBJ1-4,once,NA,TRBV12-3/TRBV12-4,CASSLTLGNEKLFF,TGTGCCAGCAGTTTAACCCTCGGTAATGAAAAACTGTTTTTT
TRBJ1-3,NA,TRBD1,TRBV9,CASSAPRTGGSGNTIYF,TGTGCCAGCAGCGCCCCAAGGACAGGGGGCTCTGGAAACACCATATATTTT
TRBJ2-7,many,NA,TRBV18,CASSPETYEQYF,TGTGCCAGCTCCCCAGAAACCTACGAGCAGTACTTC
TRBJ1-1,once,NA,TRBV2,CASSALRTENTEAFF,TGTGCCAGCAGTGCCCTAAGGACGGAGAACACTGAAGCTTTCTTT
TRBJ2-3,few,NA,TRBV6-4,CASSGDGITDTQYF,TGTGCCAGCAGTGGGGACGGAATCACAGATACGCAGTATTTT
TRBJ1-1,few,NA,TRBV7-8,CASSSGIGNTEAFF,TGTGCCAGCAGCTCAGGGATTGGGAACACTGAAGCTTTCTTT
TRBJ2-7,NA,TRBD2,TRBV20-1,CSALGLAYEQYF,TGCAGTGCCTTGGGACTAGCCTACGAGCAGTACTTC
TRBJ2-2,NA,NA,TRBV24-1,CATTSENTGELFF,TGTGCCACCACTAGCGAGAACACCGGGGAGCTGTTTTTT
TRBJ2-7,few,NA,TRBV9,CASSVGHSSYEQYF,TGTGCCAGCAGCGTAGGACATTCCTCCTACGAGCAGTACTTC
TRBJ2-1,NA,TRBD2,TRBV6-5,CASRRLAGGPWDEQFF,TGTGCCAGCAGAAGACTAGCGGGAGGCCCTTGGGATGAGCAGTTCTTC
TRBJ2-7,NA,NA,TRBV21-1,CASSKGRLHLSYEQYF,TGTGCCAGCAGCAAGGGAAGGTTACACCTATCCTACGAGCAGTACTTC
TRBJ2-1,NA,TRBD2,TRBV27,CASSLGLGYNEQFF,TGTGCCAGCAGTTTAGGACTAGGCTACAATGAGCAGTTCTTC
TRBJ2-2,few,NA,TRBV2,CASSGQNFGELFF,TGTGCCAGCAGTGGACAGAACTTCGGGGAGCTGTTTTTT
TRBJ1-5,few,NA,TRBV24-1,CATSDLTVNQPQHF,TGTGCCACCAGTGATTTGACAGTAAATCAGCCCCAGCATTTT
TRBJ2-7,NA,NA,TRBV6-5,CASSPRDNAYEQYF,TGTGCCAGCAGTCCCCGGGACAACGCCTACGAGCAGTACTTC
TRBJ2-2,NA,TRBD1,TRBV4-1,CASSQERRGQGLTGELFF,TGCGCCAGCAGCCAAGAAAGGAGGGGACAGGGTCTCACCGGGGAGCTGTTTTTT
TRBJ2-3,few,TRBD1,TRBV7-9,CASSLATIRDRQFTDTQYF,TGTGCCAGCAGCTTAGCGACGATCCGGGACAGGCAATTCACAGATACGCAGTATTTT
TRBJ1-2,NA,NA,TRBV6-5,CASSLYTGTPNGYTF,TGTGCCAGCAGCCTATACACCGGGACCCCTAATGGCTACACCTTC
TRBJ2-7,NA,TRBD1,TRBV9,CASSVAATGYHEQYF,TGTGCCAGCAGCGTAGCAGCGACAGGGTACCACGAGCAGTACTTC
TRBJ1-1,few,NA,TRBV5-1,CASSLGSGARDTEAFF,TGCGCCAGCAGCTTGGGGTCAGGGGCGCGGGACACTGAAGCTTTCTTT
TRBJ2-2,few,TRBD1,TRBV11-2,CASSRDRPATGELFF,TGTGCCAGCAGTAGGGACAGGCCAGCCACCGGGGAGCTGTTTTTT